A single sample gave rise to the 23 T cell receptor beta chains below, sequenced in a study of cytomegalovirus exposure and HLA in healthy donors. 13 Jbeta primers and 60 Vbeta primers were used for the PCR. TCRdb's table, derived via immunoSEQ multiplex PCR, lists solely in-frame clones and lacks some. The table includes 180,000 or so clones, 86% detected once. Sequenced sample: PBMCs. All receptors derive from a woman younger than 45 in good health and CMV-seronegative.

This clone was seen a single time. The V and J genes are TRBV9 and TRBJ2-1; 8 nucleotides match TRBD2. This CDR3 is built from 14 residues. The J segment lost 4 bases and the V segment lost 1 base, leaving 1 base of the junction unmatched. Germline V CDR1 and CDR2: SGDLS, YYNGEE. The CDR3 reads CASSVRGGYNEQFF. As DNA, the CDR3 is TGTGCCAGCAGCGTACGGGGGGGGTACAATGAGCAGTTCTTC. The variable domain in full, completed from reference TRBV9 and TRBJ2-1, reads DSGVTQTPKHLITATGQRVTLRCSPRSGDLSVYWYQQSLDQGLQFLIQYYNGEERAKGNILERFSAQQFPDLHSELNLSSLELGDSALYFCASSVRGGYNEQFFGPGTRLTVL.

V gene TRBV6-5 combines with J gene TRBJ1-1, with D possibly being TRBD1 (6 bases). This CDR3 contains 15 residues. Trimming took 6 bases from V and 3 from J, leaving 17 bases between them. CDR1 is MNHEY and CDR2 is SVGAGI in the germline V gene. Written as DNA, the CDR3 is TGTGCCAGCAGCCCCCACGGGGACACTTACACTGAAGCTTTCTTT. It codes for CASSPHGDTYTEAFF.

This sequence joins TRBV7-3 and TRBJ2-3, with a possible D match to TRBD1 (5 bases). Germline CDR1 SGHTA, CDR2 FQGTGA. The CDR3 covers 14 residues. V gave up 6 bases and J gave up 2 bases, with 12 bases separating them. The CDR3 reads CASSRGMATDTQYF. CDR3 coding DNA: TGTGCCAGCAGTAGGGGCATGGCCACAGATACGCAGTATTTT.

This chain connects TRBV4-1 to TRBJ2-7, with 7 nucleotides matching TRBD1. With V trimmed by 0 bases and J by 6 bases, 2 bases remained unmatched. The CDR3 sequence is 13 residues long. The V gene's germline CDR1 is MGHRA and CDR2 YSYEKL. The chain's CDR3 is CASSQEKGAEQYF. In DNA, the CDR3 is TGCGCCAGCAGCCAAGAAAAGGGGGCCGAGCAGTACTTC.

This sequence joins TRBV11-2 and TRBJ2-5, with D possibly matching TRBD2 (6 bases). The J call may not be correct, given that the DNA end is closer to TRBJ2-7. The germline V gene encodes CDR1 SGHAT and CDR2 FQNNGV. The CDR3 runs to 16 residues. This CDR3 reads CASSFHRAGYSYEQYF. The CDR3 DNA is TGTGCCAGCAGCTTCCACCGAGCGGGTTACTCCTACGAGCAGTACTTC.

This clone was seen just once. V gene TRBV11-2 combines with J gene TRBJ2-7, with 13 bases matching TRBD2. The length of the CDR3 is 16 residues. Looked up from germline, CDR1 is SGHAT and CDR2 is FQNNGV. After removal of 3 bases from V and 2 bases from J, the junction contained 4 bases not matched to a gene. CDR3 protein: CASSFGTSGAAYEQYF. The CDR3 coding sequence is TGTGCCAGCAGCTTCGGGACTAGCGGGGCTGCCTACGAGCAGTACTTC.

The CDR3 loop is CASSEGTGGYNEQFF. The CDR3, as DNA: TGTGCCAGCAGTGAAGGGACAGGGGGATACAATGAGCAGTTCTTC. This chain joins TRBV27 and TRBJ2-1; 11 bases are a match to TRBD1. Germline loops: CDR1 MNHEY, CDR2 SMNVEV (reference sequence). J gave up 4 bases and V 5 bases, and 4 bases lay outside the gene matches. The CDR3 spans 15 residues.

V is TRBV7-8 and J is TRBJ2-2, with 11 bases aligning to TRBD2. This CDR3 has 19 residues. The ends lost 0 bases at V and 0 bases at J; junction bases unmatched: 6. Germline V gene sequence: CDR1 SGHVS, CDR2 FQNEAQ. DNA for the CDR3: TGTGCCAGCAGCTTAGCCCTAGCGGGGGGCCATACGAACACCGGGGAGCTGTTTTTT. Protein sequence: CASSLALAGGHTNTGELFF.

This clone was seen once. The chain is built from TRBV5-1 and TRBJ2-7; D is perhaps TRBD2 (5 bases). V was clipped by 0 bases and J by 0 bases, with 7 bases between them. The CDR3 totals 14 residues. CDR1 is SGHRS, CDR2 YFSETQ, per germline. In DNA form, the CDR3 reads TGCGCCAGCAGCTTGGACGGGATCTCCTACGAGCAGTACTTC. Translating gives CASSLDGISYEQYF. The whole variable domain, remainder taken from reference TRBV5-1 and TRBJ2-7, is KAGVTQTPRYLIKTRGQQVTLSCSPISGHRSVSWYQQTPGQGLQFLFEYFSETQRNKGNFPGRFSGRQFSNSRSEMNVSTLELGDSALYLCASSLDGISYEQYFGPGTRLTVT.

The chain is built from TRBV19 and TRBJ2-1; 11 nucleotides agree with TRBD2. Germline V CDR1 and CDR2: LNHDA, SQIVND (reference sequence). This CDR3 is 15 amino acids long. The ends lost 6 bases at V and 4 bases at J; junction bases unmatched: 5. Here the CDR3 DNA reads TGTGCCAGTAGCCCGACTAGCGGGGCTTACAATGAGCAGTTCTTC. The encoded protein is CASSPTSGAYNEQFF.

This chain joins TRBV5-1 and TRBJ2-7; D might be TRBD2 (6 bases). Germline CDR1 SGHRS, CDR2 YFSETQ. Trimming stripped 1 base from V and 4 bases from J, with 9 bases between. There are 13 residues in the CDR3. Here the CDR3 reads CASSLPGRYEQYF. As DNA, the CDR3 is TGCGCCAGCAGCTTGCCAGGGAGGTACGAGCAGTACTTC.

The CDR3 coding sequence is TGTGCCAGCAGCCAGGTCGGATGGACTAGCGGGAGTGGCTATGAGCAGTTCTTC. This encodes CASSQVGWTSGSGYEQFF. The V gene is TRBV14, the J gene TRBJ2-1; 13 nucleotides agree with TRBD2. The CDR3 covers 18 residues. V shed 3 bases and J 8 bases; nucleotides not matched to a gene: 13. From germline, CDR1 is SGHDN and CDR2 FVKESK.

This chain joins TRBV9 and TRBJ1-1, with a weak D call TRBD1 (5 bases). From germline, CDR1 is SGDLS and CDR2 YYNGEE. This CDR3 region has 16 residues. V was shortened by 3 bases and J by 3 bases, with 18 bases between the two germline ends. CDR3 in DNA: TGTGCCAGCAGCGCGTATGTTTTGGGGGGTGACACTGAAGCTTTCTTT. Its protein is CASSAYVLGGDTEAFF.

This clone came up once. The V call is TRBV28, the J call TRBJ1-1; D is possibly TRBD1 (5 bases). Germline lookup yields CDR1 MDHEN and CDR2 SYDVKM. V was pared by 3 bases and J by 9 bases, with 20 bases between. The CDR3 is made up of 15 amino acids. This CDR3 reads CASSLNLAGPTQAFF. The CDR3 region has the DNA TGTGCCAGCAGTTTGAACTTGGCAGGGCCCACCCAAGCTTTCTTT.

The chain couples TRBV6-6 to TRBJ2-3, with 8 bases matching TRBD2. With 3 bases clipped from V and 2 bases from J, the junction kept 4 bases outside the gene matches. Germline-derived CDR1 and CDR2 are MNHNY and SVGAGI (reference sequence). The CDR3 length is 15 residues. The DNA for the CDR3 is TGTGCCAGCAGTTATCAAGCGGGGGACACAGATACGCAGTATTTT. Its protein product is CASSYQAGDTDTQYF.

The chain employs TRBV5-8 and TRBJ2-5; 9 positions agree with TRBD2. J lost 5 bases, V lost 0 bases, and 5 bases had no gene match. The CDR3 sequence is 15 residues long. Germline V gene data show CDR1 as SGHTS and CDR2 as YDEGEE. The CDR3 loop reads CASSLGAGGPETQYF. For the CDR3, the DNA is TGTGCCAGCAGCTTGGGGGCGGGGGGGCCGGAGACCCAGTACTTC.

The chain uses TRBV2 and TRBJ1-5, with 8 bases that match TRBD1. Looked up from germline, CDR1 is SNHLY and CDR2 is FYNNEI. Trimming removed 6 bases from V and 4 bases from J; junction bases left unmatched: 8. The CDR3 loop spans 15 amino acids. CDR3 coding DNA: TGTGCCAGCAGCGAACAGGGGGTCGAGAATCAGCCCCAGCATTTT. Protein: CASSEQGVENQPQHF. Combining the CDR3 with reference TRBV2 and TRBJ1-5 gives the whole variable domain EPEVTQTPSHQVTQMGQEVILRCVPISNHLYFYWYRQILGQKVEFLVSFYNNEISEKSEIFDDQFSVERPDGSNFTLKIRSTKLEDSAMYFCASSEQGVENQPQHFGDGTRLSIL.

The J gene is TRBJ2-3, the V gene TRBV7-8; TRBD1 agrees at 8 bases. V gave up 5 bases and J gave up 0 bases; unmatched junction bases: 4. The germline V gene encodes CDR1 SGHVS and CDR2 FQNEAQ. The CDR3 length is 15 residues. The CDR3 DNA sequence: TGTGCCAGCAGCGCCTGGGACAGGAGCACAGATACGCAGTATTTT. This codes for CASSAWDRSTDTQYF.

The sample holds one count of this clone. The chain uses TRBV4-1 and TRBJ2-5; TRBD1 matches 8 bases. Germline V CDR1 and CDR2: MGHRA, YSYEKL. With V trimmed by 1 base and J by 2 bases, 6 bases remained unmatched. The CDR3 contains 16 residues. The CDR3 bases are TGCGCCAGCAGCCAAGGGGGCAGGGGGCATCAAGAGACCCAGTACTTC. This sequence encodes CASSQGGRGHQETQYF.

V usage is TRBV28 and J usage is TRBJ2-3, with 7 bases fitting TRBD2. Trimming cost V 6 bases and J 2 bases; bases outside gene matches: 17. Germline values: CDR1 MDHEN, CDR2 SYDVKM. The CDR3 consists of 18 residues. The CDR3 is CASSIVGGSGVITDTQYF. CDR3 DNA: TGTGCCAGCAGCATCGTGGGCGGGAGCGGGGTGATCACAGATACGCAGTATTTT.

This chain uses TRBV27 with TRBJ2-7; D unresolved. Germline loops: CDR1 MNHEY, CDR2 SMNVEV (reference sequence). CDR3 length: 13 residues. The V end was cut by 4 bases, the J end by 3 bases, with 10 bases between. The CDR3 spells CASSSQSLYEQYF. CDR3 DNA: TGTGCCAGCAGTTCCCAGTCTCTCTACGAGCAGTACTTC.

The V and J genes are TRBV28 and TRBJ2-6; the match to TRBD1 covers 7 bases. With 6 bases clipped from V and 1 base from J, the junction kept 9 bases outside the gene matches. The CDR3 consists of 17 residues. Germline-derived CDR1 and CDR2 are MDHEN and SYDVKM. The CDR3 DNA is TGTGCCAGCAGGGGGGCAGGGGGTCTTTCTGGGGCCAACGTCCTGACTTTC. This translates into CASRGAGGLSGANVLTF.

CDR3 region: CASSESGLPYEQYF. The CDR3 coding sequence is TGTGCCAGCAGTGAATCGGGTCTTCCCTACGAGCAGTACTTC. V is TRBV2 and J is TRBJ2-7; D not certain. This CDR3 comprises 14 residues. Germline values: CDR1 SNHLY, CDR2 FYNNEI. With 2 bases removed from V and 2 bases from J, the gap between germline ends came to 10 bases.